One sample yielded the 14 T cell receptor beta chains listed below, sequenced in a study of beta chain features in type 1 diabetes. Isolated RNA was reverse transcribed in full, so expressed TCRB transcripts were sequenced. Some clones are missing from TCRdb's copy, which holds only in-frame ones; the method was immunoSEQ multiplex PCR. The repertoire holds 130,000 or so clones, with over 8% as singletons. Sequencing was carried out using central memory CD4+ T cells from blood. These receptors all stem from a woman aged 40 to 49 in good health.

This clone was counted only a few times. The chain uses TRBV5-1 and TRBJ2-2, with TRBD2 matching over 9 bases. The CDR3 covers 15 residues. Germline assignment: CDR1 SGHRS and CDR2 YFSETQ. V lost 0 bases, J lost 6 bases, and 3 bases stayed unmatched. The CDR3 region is CASSLDSGGPGELFF. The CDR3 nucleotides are TGCGCCAGCAGCTTGGATAGCGGGGGACCCGGGGAGCTGTTTTTT.

The DNA of the CDR3 is TGTGCCAGCAGTAGGGGGACAGGACATGGCTACACCTTC. Translating gives CASSRGTGHGYTF. V is TRBV2 and J is TRBJ1-2; 8 bases are a match to TRBD1. The germline V gene has CDR1 SNHLY and CDR2 FYNNEI. V was pared by 5 bases and J by 6 bases, with 5 bases of the junction left unmatched. CDR3 length: 13 residues.

The CDR3 loop reads CASSGGGLSNQPQHF. The CDR3 DNA reads TGTGCCAGCAGTGGCGGCGGACTTAGCAATCAGCCCCAGCATTTT. The rearrangement joins TRBV2 to TRBJ1-5; D not resolved. The germline CDR1 and CDR2 sequences are SNHLY and FYNNEI. Deletions cut 4 bases from V and 0 bases from J, with 10 bases between. The length of the CDR3 is 15 residues. Together with reference TRBV2 and TRBJ1-5, the CDR3 gives the full variable domain: EPEVTQTPSHQVTQMGQEVILRCVPISNHLYFYWYRQILGQKVEFLVSFYNNEISEKSEIFDDQFSVERPDGSNFTLKIRSTKLEDSAMYFCASSGGGLSNQPQHFGDGTRLSIL.

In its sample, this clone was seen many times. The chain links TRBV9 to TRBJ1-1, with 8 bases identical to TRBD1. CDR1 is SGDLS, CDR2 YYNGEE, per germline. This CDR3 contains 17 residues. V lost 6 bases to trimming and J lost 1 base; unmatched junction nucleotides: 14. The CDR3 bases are TGTGCCAGCACCACAGGGGGTAGGAGCCACTGGAACACTGAAGCTTTCTTT. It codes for CASTTGGRSHWNTEAFF. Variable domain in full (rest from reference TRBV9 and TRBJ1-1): DSGVTQTPKHLITATGQRVTLRCSPRSGDLSVYWYQQSLDQGLQFLIQYYNGEERAKGNILERFSAQQFPDLHSELNLSSLELGDSALYFCASTTGGRSHWNTEAFFGQGTRLTVV.

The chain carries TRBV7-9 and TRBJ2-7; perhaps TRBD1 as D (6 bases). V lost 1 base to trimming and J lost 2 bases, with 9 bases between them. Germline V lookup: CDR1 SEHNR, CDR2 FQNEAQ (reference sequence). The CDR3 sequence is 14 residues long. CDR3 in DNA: TGTGCCAGCAGCTTAGTTACAGGGACCTACGAGCAGTACTTC. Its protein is CASSLVTGTYEQYF.

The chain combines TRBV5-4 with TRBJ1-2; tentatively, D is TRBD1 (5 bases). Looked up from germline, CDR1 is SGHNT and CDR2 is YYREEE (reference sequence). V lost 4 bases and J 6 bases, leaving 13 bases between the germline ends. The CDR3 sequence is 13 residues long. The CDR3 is CASSPDRDNGYTF. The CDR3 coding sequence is TGTGCCAGCAGCCCCGACAGAGATAATGGCTACACCTTC.

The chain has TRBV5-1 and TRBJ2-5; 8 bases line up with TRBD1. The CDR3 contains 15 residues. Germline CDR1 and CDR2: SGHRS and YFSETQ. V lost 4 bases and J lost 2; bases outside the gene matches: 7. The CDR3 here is CASSPIRQGQETQYF. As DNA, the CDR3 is TGCGCCAGCAGCCCCATTCGACAGGGGCAAGAGACCCAGTACTTC.

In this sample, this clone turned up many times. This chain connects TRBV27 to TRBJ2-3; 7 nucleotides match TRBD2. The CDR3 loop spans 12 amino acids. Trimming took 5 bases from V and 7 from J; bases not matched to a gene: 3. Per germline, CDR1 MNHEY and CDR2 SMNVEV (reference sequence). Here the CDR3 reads CASSREVNTQYF. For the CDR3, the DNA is TGTGCCAGCAGTCGGGAGGTAAATACGCAGTATTTT.

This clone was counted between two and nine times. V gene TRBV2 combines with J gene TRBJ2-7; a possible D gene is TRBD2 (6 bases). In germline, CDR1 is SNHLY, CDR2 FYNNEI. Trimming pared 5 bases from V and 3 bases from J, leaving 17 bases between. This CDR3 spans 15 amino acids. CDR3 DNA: TGTGCCAGCAGTACTCGAGTGGGAGGTGGCTACGAGCAGTACTTC. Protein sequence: CASSTRVGGGYEQYF.

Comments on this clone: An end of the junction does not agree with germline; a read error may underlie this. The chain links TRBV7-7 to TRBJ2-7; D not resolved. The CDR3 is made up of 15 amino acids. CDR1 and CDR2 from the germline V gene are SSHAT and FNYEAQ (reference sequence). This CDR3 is CASSFGERSTYEQYF. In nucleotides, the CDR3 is TGTGCTAGCAGCTTTGGAGAACGTTCGACCTACGAGCAGTACTTC.

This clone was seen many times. The chain's CDR3 is CASSRDWGGDVQYF. The CDR3 bases are TGTGCCAGCAGCCGTGACTGGGGGGGAGACGTTCAGTACTTC. The rearrangement links TRBV7-9 to TRBJ2-4, with 7 bases that match TRBD2. The CDR3 contains 14 residues. Per the germline V gene, CDR1 is SEHNR and CDR2 is FQNEAQ (reference sequence). The ends lost 5 bases at V and 11 bases at J; junction bases unmatched: 12.

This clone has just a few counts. The CDR3 loop is CASSFLGAISSTDTQYF. In DNA, the CDR3 is TGTGCCAGCAGCTTTCTTGGGGCGATCTCTAGCACAGATACGCAGTATTTT. V and J are TRBV7-2 and TRBJ2-3; maybe TRBD1 (5 bases). V lost 3 bases and J 0 bases, leaving 16 bases between the germline ends. CDR3 length: 17 residues. In germline, CDR1 is SGHTA, CDR2 FQGNSA.

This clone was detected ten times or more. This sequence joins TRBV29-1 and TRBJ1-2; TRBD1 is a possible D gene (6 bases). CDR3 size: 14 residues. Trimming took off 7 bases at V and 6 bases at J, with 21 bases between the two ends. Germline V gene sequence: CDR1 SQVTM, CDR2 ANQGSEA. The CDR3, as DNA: TGCAGCGCCGCCTTGTACCGGACAGTCGATGGCTACACCTTC. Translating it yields CSAALYRTVDGYTF. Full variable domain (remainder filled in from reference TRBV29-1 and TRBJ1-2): SAVISQKPSRDICQRGTSLTIQCQVDSQVTMMFWYRQQPGQSLTLIATANQGSEATYESGFVIDKFPISRPNLTFSTLTVSNMSPEDSSIYLCSAALYRTVDGYTFGSGTRLTVV.

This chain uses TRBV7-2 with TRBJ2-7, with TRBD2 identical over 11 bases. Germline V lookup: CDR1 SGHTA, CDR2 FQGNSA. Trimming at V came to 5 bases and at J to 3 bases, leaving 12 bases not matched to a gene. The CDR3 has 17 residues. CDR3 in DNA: TGTGCCAGCAGCACGGCCTCTAGCGGGGGGTTATACTACGAGCAGTACTTC. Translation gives CASSTASSGGLYYEQYF.